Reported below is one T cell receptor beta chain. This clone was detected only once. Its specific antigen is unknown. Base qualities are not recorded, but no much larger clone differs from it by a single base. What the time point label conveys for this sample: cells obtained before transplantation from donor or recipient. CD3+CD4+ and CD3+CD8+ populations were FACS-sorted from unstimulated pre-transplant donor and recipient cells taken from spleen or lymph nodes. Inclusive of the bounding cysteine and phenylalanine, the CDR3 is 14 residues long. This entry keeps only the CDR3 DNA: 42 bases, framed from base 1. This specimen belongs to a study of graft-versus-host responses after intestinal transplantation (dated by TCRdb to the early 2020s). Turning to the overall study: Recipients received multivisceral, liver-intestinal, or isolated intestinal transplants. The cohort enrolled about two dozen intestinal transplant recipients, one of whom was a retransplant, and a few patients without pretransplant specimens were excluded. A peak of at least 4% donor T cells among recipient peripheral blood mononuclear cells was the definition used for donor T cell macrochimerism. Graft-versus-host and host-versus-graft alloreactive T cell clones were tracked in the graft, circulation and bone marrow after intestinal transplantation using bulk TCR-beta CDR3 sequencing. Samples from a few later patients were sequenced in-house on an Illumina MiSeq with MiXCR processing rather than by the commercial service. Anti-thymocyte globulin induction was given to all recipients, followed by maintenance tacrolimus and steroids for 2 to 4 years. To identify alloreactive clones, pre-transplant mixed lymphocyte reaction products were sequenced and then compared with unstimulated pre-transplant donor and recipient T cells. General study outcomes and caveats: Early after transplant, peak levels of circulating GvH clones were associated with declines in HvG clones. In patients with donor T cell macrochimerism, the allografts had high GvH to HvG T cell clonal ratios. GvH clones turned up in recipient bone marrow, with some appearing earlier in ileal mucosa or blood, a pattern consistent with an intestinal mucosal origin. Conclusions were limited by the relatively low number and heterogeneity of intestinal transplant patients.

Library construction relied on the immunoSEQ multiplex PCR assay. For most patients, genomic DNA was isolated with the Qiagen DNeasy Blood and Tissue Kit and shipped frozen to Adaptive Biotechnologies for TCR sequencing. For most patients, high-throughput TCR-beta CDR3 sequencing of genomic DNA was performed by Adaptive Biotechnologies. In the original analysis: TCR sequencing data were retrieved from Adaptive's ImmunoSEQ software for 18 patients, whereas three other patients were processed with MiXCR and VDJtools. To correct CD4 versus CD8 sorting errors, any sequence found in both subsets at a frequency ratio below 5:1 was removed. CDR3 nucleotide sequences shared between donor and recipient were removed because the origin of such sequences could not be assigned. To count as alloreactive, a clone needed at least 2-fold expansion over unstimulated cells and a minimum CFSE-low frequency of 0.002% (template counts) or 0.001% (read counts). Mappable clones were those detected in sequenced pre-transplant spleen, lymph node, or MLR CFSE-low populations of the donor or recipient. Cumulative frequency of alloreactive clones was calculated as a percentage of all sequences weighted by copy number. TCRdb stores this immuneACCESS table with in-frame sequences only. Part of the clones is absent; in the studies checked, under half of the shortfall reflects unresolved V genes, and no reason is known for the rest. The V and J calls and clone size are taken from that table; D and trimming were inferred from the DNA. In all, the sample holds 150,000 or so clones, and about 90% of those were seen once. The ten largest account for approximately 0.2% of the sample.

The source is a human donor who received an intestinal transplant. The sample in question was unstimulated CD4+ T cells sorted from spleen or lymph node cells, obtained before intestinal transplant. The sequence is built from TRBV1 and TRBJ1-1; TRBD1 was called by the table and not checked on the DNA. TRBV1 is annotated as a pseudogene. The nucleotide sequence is TGCACCAGCAGCCAGGGAACAGGGGACCGTGAAGCTTTCTTT. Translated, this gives CTSSQGTGDREAFF.